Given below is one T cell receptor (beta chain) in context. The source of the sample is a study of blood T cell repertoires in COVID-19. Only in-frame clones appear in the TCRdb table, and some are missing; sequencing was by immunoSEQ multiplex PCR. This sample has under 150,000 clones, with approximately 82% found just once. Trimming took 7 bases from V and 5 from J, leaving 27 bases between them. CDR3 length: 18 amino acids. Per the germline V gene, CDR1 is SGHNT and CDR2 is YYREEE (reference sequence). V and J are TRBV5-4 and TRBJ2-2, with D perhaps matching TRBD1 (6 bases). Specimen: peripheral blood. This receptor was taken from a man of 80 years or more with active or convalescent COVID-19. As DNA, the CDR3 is TGTGCCAGCGCCCCCACGGGGCAGGGGCCTCTTAGAACCGGGGAGCTGTTTTTT. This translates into CASAPTGQGPLRTGELFF.